This passage covers 26 T cell receptor beta chains from one sample sequenced in a study of T cell responses to AZD1222 COVID-19 vaccine. The repertoire was sequenced with immunoSEQ multiplex PCR; TCRdb's copy has only in-frame clones and lacks some. The sample carries 150,000 or so clones, 90% to 95% recorded once. The starting material was peripheral blood, obtained 28 days after the second AZD1222 dose. The receptors here all came from an adult who received the AZD1222 COVID-19 vaccine.

The chain links TRBV11-2 to TRBJ1-1; D unclear. V lost 8 bases, J lost 8 bases, and 12 bases lay in between. CDR1 SGHAT and CDR2 FQNNGV come from the germline V gene. There are 11 residues in the CDR3. The CDR3 DNA is TGTGCCAGCGGTTGGGAGGGAGAAGCTTTCTTT. Translated: CASGWEGEAFF. Full variable domain (remainder filled in from reference TRBV11-2 and TRBJ1-1): EAGVAQSPRYKIIEKRQSVAFWCNPISGHATLYWYQQILGQGPKLLIQFQNNGVVDDSQLPKDRFSAERLKGVDSTLKIQPAKLEDSAVYLCASGWEGEAFFGQGTRLTVV.

The chain couples TRBV29-1 to TRBJ2-1; TRBD2 is a possible D gene (5 bases). Trimming shortened V by 2 bases and J by 4 bases, and 9 bases separated the two germline ends. The CDR3 consists of 13 residues. Germline V lookup: CDR1 SQVTM, CDR2 ANQGSEA. The DNA of the CDR3 is TGCAGCGTTGAACCATCGGGGTACAATGAGCAGTTCTTC. It encodes CSVEPSGYNEQFF.

This chain connects TRBV15 to TRBJ2-1; 9 bases line up with TRBD2. J gave up 0 bases and V 3 bases, and 12 bases lay outside the gene matches. Germline V gene lookup returns CDR1 LNHNV and CDR2 YYDKDF (reference sequence). The CDR3 totals 19 residues. DNA of the CDR3: TGTGCCACCAGCAGTCCCCCGGGACTAGCCCTGAGCTCCTACAATGAGCAGTTCTTC. This encodes CATSSPPGLALSSYNEQFF.

The chain links TRBV11-3 to TRBJ1-1; TRBD1 might be the D (5 bases). Trimming shortened V by 3 bases and J by 2 bases, and 10 bases separated the two germline ends. The CDR3 runs to 14 residues. Germline CDR1 is SGHNT and CDR2 is YENEEA. The DNA of the CDR3 is TGTGCCAGCAGCTTTCAGGGATCCAACACTGAAGCTTTCTTT. Translated: CASSFQGSNTEAFF.

This rearrangement joins TRBV6-2 or TRBV6-3 to TRBJ2-1; 8 positions match TRBD2. The V segment lost 4 bases and the J segment 7 bases; nucleotides outside the gene matches: 6. The CDR3 is 14 amino acids. CDR1 and CDR2 from the germline V gene are MNHEY and SVGEGT. As DNA, the CDR3 is TGTGCCAGCAGTTCGGGACTAGATGTGAATGAGCAGTTCTTC. This encodes CASSSGLDVNEQFF.

This clone was seen once. This sequence joins TRBV7-2 and TRBJ2-5; 9 bases line up with TRBD1. V shed 1 base, J shed 1 base, and the junction held 4 bases outside the gene matches. The V gene's germline CDR1 is SGHTA and CDR2 FQGNSA. This CDR3 has 16 residues. CDR3 DNA sequence: TGTGCCAGCAGCTTAGTAGGGACAGGGTCCCAAGAGACCCAGTACTTC. It codes for CASSLVGTGSQETQYF.

The chain is built from TRBV19 and TRBJ2-1, with 9 bases fitting TRBD1. Losses at the gene ends were 4 bases for V and 5 bases for J; bases not matched to a gene: 9. Germline CDR1 reads LNHDA; CDR2 reads SQIVND (reference sequence). The length of the CDR3 is 16 residues. The CDR3 DNA reads as TGTGCCAGTAGTACCTGGGGGACAGGGATCGACAATGAGCAGTTCTTC. Translation: CASSTWGTGIDNEQFF.

J is TRBJ1-1 and V is TRBV5-1; 8 nucleotides align to TRBD1. CDR3 size: 16 residues. Germline lookup yields CDR1 SGHRS and CDR2 YFSETQ. J was trimmed by 3 bases and V by 4 bases; bases with no gene match: 11. The CDR3 nucleotides read TGCGCCAGCAGCATCCAGACAGGGGCCGCCTACACTGAAGCTTTCTTT. This codes for CASSIQTGAAYTEAFF.

The gene calls are TRBV30 and TRBJ1-2; D gene ambiguous. Trimming stripped 4 bases from V and 8 bases from J, with 17 bases between. The germline CDR1 and CDR2 sequences are GTSNPN and SVGIG (reference sequence). The CDR3 runs 13 residues. The CDR3 DNA follows: TGTGCCTGGATAGCTAGTTCGCCGGGGGGCTACACCTTC. Amino acids: CAWIASSPGGYTF.

V is TRBV28 and J is TRBJ1-2; D remains ambiguous. V lost 2 bases and J lost 7, with 5 bases in between. In germline, CDR1 is MDHEN, CDR2 SYDVKM. CDR3 length equals 11 residues. The CDR3 coding sequence is TGTGCCAGCAGTTTAGGGATTGGCTACACCTTC. Amino acid sequence: CASSLGIGYTF.

J is TRBJ1-1 and V is TRBV9; TRBD1 might be the D (6 bases). The CDR3 contains 14 residues. The V end was cut by 3 bases, the J end by 5 bases, with 14 bases between. From germline, CDR1 is SGDLS and CDR2 YYNGEE. The CDR3 loop is CASSATGTLTEAFF. The CDR3 nucleotides are TGTGCCAGCAGCGCAACCGGGACACTTACTGAAGCTTTCTTT.

Remarks on this clone: Other DNA sequences within the sample encode an identical CDR3. The rearrangement links TRBV12-3 or TRBV12-4 to TRBJ1-1; D is ambiguous. Deletions cut 6 bases from V and 5 bases from J, with 7 bases between. This CDR3 has 11 amino acids. The CDR3 reads CASSWGTEAFF. The CDR3 DNA sequence: TGTGCCAGCAGCTGGGGAACTGAAGCTTTCTTT.

This chain connects TRBV6-5 to TRBJ1-2; 9 nucleotides line up with TRBD1. J lost 5 bases, V lost 6 bases, and 4 bases had no gene match. CDR3 length equals 13 residues. Per the germline V gene, CDR1 is MNHEY and CDR2 is SVGAGI. The CDR3 spells CASSPGTGYGYTF. For the CDR3, the DNA is TGTGCCAGCAGCCCCGGGACAGGGTATGGCTACACCTTC.

This chain connects TRBV9 to TRBJ1-1; D uncertain. The CDR3 is 14 residues long. V gave up 4 bases and J gave up 10 bases, with 20 bases separating them. The germline gives CDR1 SGDLS, CDR2 YYNGEE. The CDR3 loop is CASSLGGGNVGAFF. The CDR3 region has the DNA TGTGCCAGCAGCTTAGGAGGAGGTAACGTCGGAGCTTTCTTT.

The chain is built from TRBV19 and TRBJ1-3; D gene uncertain. CDR1 is LNHDA and CDR2 is SQIVND in the germline V gene (reference sequence). The V end was cut by 5 bases, the J end by 2 bases, with 4 bases between. The CDR3 sequence is 12 residues long. This CDR3 is CASSDPGNTIYF. CDR3 DNA sequence: TGTGCCAGTAGTGACCCTGGAAACACCATATATTTT.

This clone appeared a single time. This chain joins TRBV12-3 or TRBV12-4 and TRBJ1-1; D is undetermined. Trimming pared 1 base from V and 3 bases from J, leaving 3 bases between. The CDR3 contains 12 residues. CDR3 amino acids: CASSLDYTEAFF. The DNA for the CDR3 is TGTGCCAGCAGTTTAGACTACACTGAAGCTTTCTTT.

The chain combines TRBV2 with TRBJ2-1, with 9 bases that match TRBD2. The CDR3 covers 16 residues. The V segment lost 5 bases and the J segment 2 bases; nucleotides outside the gene matches: 7. CDR1 and CDR2 from the germline V gene are SNHLY and FYNNEI. This CDR3 is CASSSTRLAAYNEQFF. CDR3 sequence (DNA): TGTGCCAGCAGTTCTACAAGACTAGCGGCCTACAATGAGCAGTTCTTC.

The J gene is TRBJ1-2, the V gene TRBV19; 8 nucleotides line up with TRBD1. The germline gives CDR1 LNHDA, CDR2 SQIVND (reference sequence). CDR3 length equals 14 residues. V shed 10 bases and J 4 bases; nucleotides not matched to a gene: 11. CDR3 nucleotides: TGTGCCACCCTCGGACAGGGTGAGGCCTATGGCTACACCTTC. It yields the protein CATLGQGEAYGYTF.

The gene calls are TRBV9 and TRBJ2-7, with 9 bases identical to TRBD1. The V and J ends lost 0 bases and 3 bases, in that order; junction bases with no gene match: 7. The CDR3 sequence is 16 residues long. Germline V gene data show CDR1 as SGDLS and CDR2 as YYNGEE. DNA for the CDR3: TGTGCCAGCAGCGTAGGAGGGCCGGGACAGGGCTACGAGCAGTACTTC. Translated, it gives CASSVGGPGQGYEQYF.

The J gene is TRBJ1-1, the V gene TRBV3-1 (or the pseudogene TRBV3-2), with D possibly matching TRBD1 (6 bases). CDR1 and CDR2 (germline): LGHDT, YNNKEL (reference sequence). The CDR3 is 13 residues long. The V end lost 1 base, the J end lost 11 bases, and 14 bases lay between the germline ends. CDR3 residues: CASSQARGPDAFF. The CDR3 nucleotides are TGTGCCAGCAGCCAAGCCAGGGGTCCCGACGCTTTCTTT.

CDR3 nucleotides: TGTGCCAGCAGCGGTGGGGGATGGACTGAAGCTTTCTTT. Its protein product is CASSGGGWTEAFF. The chain uses TRBV11-2 and TRBJ1-1; D perhaps matches TRBD1 (5 bases). Trimming took 5 bases from V and 5 from J, leaving 12 bases between them. Looked up from germline, CDR1 is SGHAT and CDR2 is FQNNGV. The CDR3 covers 13 residues.

The V and J genes are TRBV28 and TRBJ1-1, with D perhaps matching TRBD1 (5 bases). The CDR3 covers 14 residues. V lost 2 bases, J lost 4 bases, and 11 bases lay in between. Germline V gives CDR1 MDHEN, CDR2 SYDVKM. The CDR3 nucleotides read TGTGCCAGCAGTTTAAGGGGCTCGGGCACTGAAGCTTTCTTT. This encodes CASSLRGSGTEAFF.

V and J are TRBV3-1 (or the pseudogene TRBV3-2) and TRBJ1-2; unclear D gene. CDR1 is LGHDT, CDR2 YNNKEL, per germline (reference sequence). The CDR3 spans 11 residues. The V and J ends lost 1 base and 5 bases respectively, with 2 bases between them. The CDR3: CASSQGYGYTF. The CDR3 DNA reads TGTGCCAGCAGCCAAGGATATGGCTACACCTTC.

The chain is built from TRBV4-1 and TRBJ1-5, with unresolved D. The V and J ends lost 1 base and 0 bases respectively, with 10 bases between them. The germline V gene encodes CDR1 MGHRA and CDR2 YSYEKL. CDR3 size: 16 residues. The CDR3 bases are TGCGCCAGCAGCCAAGTTTTCGCTAATAGCAATCAGCCCCAGCATTTT. Translated, it gives CASSQVFANSNQPQHF.

This chain uses TRBV29-1 with TRBJ2-1; either TRBD1 or TRBD2 may supply D (6 bases each). Germline V gene data show CDR1 as SQVTM and CDR2 as ANQGSEA. V was pared by 4 bases and J by 0 bases, with 10 bases between. This CDR3 is 14 amino acids long. The CDR3 DNA is TGCAGCGTTGTGGGGGGCGGCTCCTACAATGAGCAGTTCTTC. Amino acids: CSVVGGGSYNEQFF.

J is TRBJ1-2 and V is TRBV28, with D hard to call. The germline V and J ends were trimmed by 6 bases and 6 bases, with 11 bases remaining between them. The CDR3 is made up of 12 amino acids. Looked up from germline, CDR1 is MDHEN and CDR2 is SYDVKM. CDR3 coding DNA: TGTGCCAGCAGCCCCCGGACCCATGGCTACACCTTC. Protein sequence: CASSPRTHGYTF.